This entry concerns a single T cell receptor beta chain. Germline values: CDR1 MDHEN, CDR2 SYDVKM. CDR3 length: 15 residues. V lost 7 bases, J lost 6 bases, and 21 bases lay in between. These data come from a study of T cell responses to AZD1222 COVID-19 vaccine. Profiling relied on immunoSEQ multiplex PCR, and the TCRdb table lists in-frame clones only, not all of them. This sample carries about 120,000 clones, about 86% of them seen once, and the ten largest clones take approximately 9.6%. The chain is built from TRBV28 and TRBJ1-2, with D tentatively TRBD1 (6 bases). Here the sequenced sample was peripheral blood, taken on day 0 of AZD1222 vaccination. The sequence was collected from an adult in good health. CDR3 sequence (DNA): TGTGCCAGCATTCTCGGCGGGACACCCGGAGATGGCTACACCTTC. Translation gives CASILGGTPGDGYTF.